These T cell receptor beta chains were read from a single sample in a study of CD8+ T cells in alopecia areata. Repertoires were generated with immunoSEQ multiplex PCR, while TCRdb's copy carries only in-frame clones and drops some. The table lists about 200,000 clones, more than 55% of them singletons. Sequences were obtained from CD8+ T cells sorted from blood. Receptor source: a human donor in good health. Each CDR3 is given with its conserved first and last residue. The D gene is left open where the match is weak. Only part of the rows carry a size: once, few, many, or a class if the clone is expanded.

TRBJ1-1	TRBV5-4	TRBD1	NA	TGTGCCAGCAGCCCGTCACAGGGGTGGGAAGCTTTCTTT	CASSPSQGWEAFF
TRBJ1-1	TRBV6-6	NA	few	TGTGCCAGCCAGGGGACGCGGTCCACTGAAGCTTTCTTT	CASQGTRSTEAFF
TRBJ1-1	TRBV15	NA	NA	TGTGCCACCAGCAGAGATAGCAGGGTAGGCACTGAAGCTTTCTTT	CATSRDSRVGTEAFF
TRBJ2-1	TRBV30	NA	NA	TGTGCCTGGGGGGCGGTTGGCCCCTACAATGAGCAGTTCTTC	CAWGAVGPYNEQFF
TRBJ1-2	TRBV2	TRBD1	NA	TGTGCCAGCAGTGACTCTGGACAGGGAAGGGGTGGCTACACCTTC	CASSDSGQGRGGYTF
TRBJ1-1	TRBV5-1	TRBD1	NA	TGCGCCAGCAGCTGGGGGACAGGAGCGGACACTGAAGCTTTCTTT	CASSWGTGADTEAFF
TRBJ2-3	TRBV5-1	NA	NA	TGCGCCAGCAGCCCCCGCCTCACAGATACGCAGTATTTT	CASSPRLTDTQYF
TRBJ2-2	TRBV25-1	NA	NA	TGTGCCAGCAGTGAATGGGCCTCCGCCACCGGGGAGCTGTTTTTT	CASSEWASATGELFF
TRBJ1-4	TRBV4-1	TRBD1	NA	TGCGCCAGCAGCCAGACCGGGACAGGGATTGAAAAACTGTTTTTT	CASSQTGTGIEKLFF
TRBJ2-5	TRBV4-1	TRBD2	few	TGCGCCAGCAGCCAAGACCTAGCGGGCGGAGTAGAGACCCAGTACTTC	CASSQDLAGGVETQYF
TRBJ2-7	TRBV5-6	NA	once	TGTGCCAGCAGCCCCCGAATCGCCTACGAGCAGTACTTC	CASSPRIAYEQYF
TRBJ2-3	TRBV5-6	NA	few	TGTGCCAGCAGCAACCTCCGAGAGGGGGGGGCGAATACGCAGTATTTT	CASSNLREGGANTQYF
TRBJ1-1	TRBV7-6	NA	NA	TGTGCCAGCAGCTTATTGTCGGGGAACACTGAAGCTTTCTTT	CASSLLSGNTEAFF
TRBJ1-5	TRBV4-1	NA	NA	TGCGCCAGCAGCCAAGGCGGGACACGGGTATTCCAGCCCCAGCATTTT	CASSQGGTRVFQPQHF
TRBJ2-7	TRBV5-1	NA	NA	TGCGCCAGCAGCTTGGAACAGGGCACTTACTACGAGCAGTACTTC	CASSLEQGTYYEQYF
TRBJ2-5	TRBV9	TRBD2	few	TGTGCCAGCAGCGACGGGGGGGCAGAGACCCAGTACTTC	CASSDGGAETQYF
TRBJ2-1	TRBV15	TRBD1	once	TGTGCCACCGGGGGACAGCACAACAATGAGCAGTTCTTC	CATGGQHNNEQFF
TRBJ1-1	TRBV7-9	NA	few	TGTGCCAGCAGCGCGTCCGGGGGACCCAAACCGAACACTGAAGCTTTCTTT	CASSASGGPKPNTEAFF
TRBJ2-3	TRBV7-2	NA	NA	TGTGCCAGCAGCCGTGGACCCGCCTTAACAGATACGCAGTATTTT	CASSRGPALTDTQYF
TRBJ2-5	TRBV2	TRBD2	NA	TGTGCCAGCAGTTCGCTAGCGGCACAAGAGACCCAGTACTTC	CASSSLAAQETQYF
TRBJ1-1	TRBV5-4	NA	few	TGTGCCAGCAGCCTTCAGAACACTGAAGCTTTCTTT	CASSLQNTEAFF
TRBJ2-1	TRBV5-1	NA	NA	TGCGCCAGCAGCCCGGGCTCTTTCGAGCAGTTCTTC	CASSPGSFEQFF
TRBJ2-3	TRBV9	TRBD2	NA	TGTGCCAGCAGCGAGGCGGCGGGGGGGCCAGATACGCAGTATTTT	CASSEAAGGPDTQYF
TRBJ1-2	TRBV6-5	NA	few	TGTGCCAGCAGTTACTCGCCGCAGGTTGAGGGCTACACCTTC	CASSYSPQVEGYTF
TRBJ1-1	TRBV14	TRBD1	few	TGTGCCAGCAGCCCACAGGGGGCAAACACTGAAGCTTTCTTT	CASSPQGANTEAFF
TRBJ1-1	TRBV29-1	NA	NA	TGCAGCGTGCTGACGGTTGAAGCTTTCTTT	CSVLTVEAFF
TRBJ2-2	TRBV4-1	TRBD1	NA	TGCGCCAGCAGCCAAGGACAGGGCGGTCCCGGGGAGCTGTTTTTT	CASSQGQGGPGELFF
TRBJ2-3	TRBV27	NA	NA	TGTGCCAGCAAGGGCCATACGCAGTATTTT	CASKGHTQYF
TRBJ1-1	TRBV29-1	TRBD1	NA	TGCAGCGTTGTTCAGGGGGACCGGGGAGCTTTCTTT	CSVVQGDRGAFF
TRBJ2-2	TRBV5-6	NA	few	TGTGCCAGCAGCTTCGAGGACACCGGGGAGCTGTTTTTT	CASSFEDTGELFF
TRBJ2-7	TRBV29-1	TRBD2	NA	TGCAGCGTTGTTGGGCTAGCGGCCGCCTACGAGCAGTACTTC	CSVVGLAAAYEQYF
TRBJ2-7	TRBV29-1	TRBD1	once	TGCAGCGTTGTATCAGGGGGCGGCGAGCAGTACTTC	CSVVSGGGEQYF
TRBJ1-5	TRBV15	NA	NA	TGTGCCACCAGCAGAGATCAGGGACGCAATCAGCCCCAGCATTTT	CATSRDQGRNQPQHF
TRBJ2-3	TRBV6-4	NA	many	TGTGCCAGCAGTGACGGGGAAGCGACCGATACGCAGTATTTT	CASSDGEATDTQYF
TRBJ1-5	TRBV9	NA	NA	TGTGCCAGCAGCCCCCGGGACAGCAATCAGCCCCAGCATTTT	CASSPRDSNQPQHF
TRBJ1-5	TRBV6-5	NA	NA	TGTGCCAGCGCGAGGTTTAGCAATCAGCCCCAGCATTTT	CASARFSNQPQHF
TRBJ1-2	TRBV27	NA	NA	TGTGCCAGCAGTTCTCACCGGACAGAAGGCTACACCTTC	CASSSHRTEGYTF
TRBJ2-7	TRBV5-1	NA	NA	TGCGCCAGCAAAGACATCAGCTACGAGCAGTACTTC	CASKDISYEQYF
TRBJ1-2	TRBV7-9	NA	NA	TGTGCCAGCAGACCTACCCGCCGAGGGGGGACGGAGGGCTACACCTTC	CASRPTRRGGTEGYTF
TRBJ1-1	TRBV5-1	TRBD1	NA	TGCGCCAGCAGCCTTCTACAGGGGGTTACGGAGAACACTGAAGCTTTCTTT	CASSLLQGVTENTEAFF